This paragraph covers one T cell receptor (beta chain) sequence. Its antigen is not known. Profiled with immunoSEQ multiplex PCR; TCRdb holds only in-frame clones, not every one. The sample has approximately 30,000 clones; 75% to 85% are singletons. CDR1 and CDR2 (germline): SGHAT, FQNNGV. The CDR3 consists of 15 residues. After removal of 1 base from V and 7 bases from J, the junction contained 9 bases not matched to a gene. The sample belongs to a study of STAT5B mutations in CD4+ large granular lymphocyte leukemia. Study-wide points: Compared with healthy controls (2/35), patient top clones favored TRBV06 (8/27).

This receptor was identified in a human donor in good health. What was sequenced was CD4+ T cells from blood buffy coats. The chain recombines TRBV11-2 with TRBJ1-2; 7 bases fit TRBD1. CDR3 sequence reads: CASSLAPDRVFGYTF. The CDR3 region has the DNA TGTGCCAGCAGCTTAGCTCCCGACAGGGTATTTGGCTACACCTTC. The full variable domain, rest sourced from reference TRBV11-2 and TRBJ1-2, is EAGVAQSPRYKIIEKRQSVAFWCNPISGHATLYWYQQILGQGPKLLIQFQNNGVVDDSQLPKDRFSAERLKGVDSTLKIQPAKLEDSAVYLCASSLAPDRVFGYTFGSGTRLTVV.